A single sample gave rise to the 26 T cell receptor beta chains below, sequenced in a study of T cells in Graves' hyperthyroidism and ophthalmopathy. RNA transcripts were the template for amplifying TCR beta CDR3 regions. A first-round RT-PCR of the TCR CDR3 used the HTBI primer set. From the multiplex PCR reads, TCRdb called clonotypes with MiXCR, one entry per CDR3 protein. The sample carries around 350,000 distinct CDR3 sequences, about 18% recorded once. The sequencing sample was made of blood. Receptors originate from a woman in her twenties or thirties with Graves' hyperthyroidism that later progressed to Graves' ophthalmopathy.

This clonotype was detected many times. CDR3 DNA sequence: TGCAGTGCTAGGGCAACAAGGAACACTGAAGCTTTCTTT. It is translated as CSARATRNTEAFF. The V and J genes are TRBV20-1 and TRBJ1-1; the D is unclear. CDR3 length: 13 residues. The V gene's germline CDR1 is DFQATT and CDR2 SNEGSKA (reference sequence). Trimming took off 3 bases at V and 1 base at J, with 9 bases between the two ends.

The chain links TRBV4-1 to TRBJ1-4, with TRBD1 identical over 8 bases. This CDR3 comprises 14 residues. CDR1 is MGHRA, CDR2 YSYEKL, per germline. With V trimmed by 5 bases and J by 5 bases, 4 bases remained unmatched. The CDR3 nucleotides read TGCGCCAGCAGCGGGGACAGGCAGAATGAAAAACTGTTTTTT. Its protein product is CASSGDRQNEKLFF.

In the case of this clonotype: At one end the junction does not follow the germline gene, possibly because of a read error. This rearrangement joins TRBV2 to TRBJ2-3; 10 bases line up with TRBD2. Germline values: CDR1 SNHLY, CDR2 FYNNEI. CDR3 length: 14 residues. CDR3 DNA sequence: TGTGCCAGCATCGCTAGCGGGAGCACAGATACGCGGTATTTT. It encodes CASIASGSTDTRYF.

This clonotype has at least ten counts. Here the CDR3 DNA reads TGCGCCAAACCCCACTCGGACAGGATTAGCAATCAGCCCCAGCATTTT. Encoded protein: CAKPHSDRISNQPQHF. The chain links TRBV5-1 to TRBJ1-5; 7 nucleotides agree with TRBD1. The J segment lost 0 bases and the V segment lost 9 bases, leaving 12 bases of the junction unmatched. This CDR3 has 16 residues. In germline, CDR1 is SGHRS, CDR2 YFSETQ.

This clonotype was counted ten times or more. The chain recombines TRBV3-1 with TRBJ2-5, with D perhaps matching TRBD1 (5 bases). Trimming shortened V by 5 bases and J by 1 base, and 17 bases separated the two germline ends. Germline values: CDR1 LGHDT, CDR2 YNNKEL (reference sequence). The CDR3 runs 16 residues. This CDR3 reads CASSGRQLTGQETQYF. In nucleotides, the CDR3 is TGTGCCAGCAGCGGGCGACAGCTAACTGGCCAAGAGACCCAGTACTTC.

This clonotype has at least ten counts. The chain uses TRBV18 and TRBJ2-7, with TRBD1 matching over 9 bases. Trimming at V came to 8 bases and at J to 1 base, leaving 6 bases not matched to a gene. This CDR3 contains 14 residues. Germline V gene data show CDR1 as KGHSH and CDR2 as LQKENI. CDR3 residues: CASSEDRGSYEQYF. In DNA, the CDR3 is TGTGCCAGCAGTGAAGACAGGGGGTCCTACGAGCAGTACTTC.

In this sample, this clonotype turned up many times. This chain links TRBV27 with TRBJ1-1, with 8 bases identical to TRBD1. Germline CDR1 is MNHEY and CDR2 is SMNVEV (reference sequence). V lost 2 bases to trimming and J lost 3 bases; unmatched junction nucleotides: 17. The CDR3 length is 19 residues. The chain's CDR3 is CASSLNHRTGLVGDTEAFF. Here the CDR3 DNA reads TGTGCCAGCAGTTTAAACCACAGGACAGGGCTTGTTGGAGACACTGAAGCTTTCTTT.

The sample holds many counts of this clonotype. The chain has TRBV2 and TRBJ2-1, with D possibly being TRBD1 (5 bases). V was trimmed by 11 bases and J by 5 bases, leaving 16 bases between them. Germline assignment: CDR1 SNHLY and CDR2 FYNNEI. The CDR3 contains 13 residues. This CDR3 is CAPWGGRNNEQFF. The CDR3 nucleotides are TGTGCCCCGTGGGGCGGCAGAAACAATGAGCAGTTCTTC.

The chain joins TRBV12-3 or TRBV12-4 to TRBJ2-1; 7 positions match TRBD1. J lost 2 bases, V lost 6 bases, and 10 bases had no gene match. This CDR3 spans 16 amino acids. CDR3 loop: CASRQSTGVTYNEQFF. The CDR3 bases are TGTGCCAGCAGACAATCCACAGGGGTGACCTACAATGAGCAGTTCTTC.

This clonotype has at least ten counts. The chain links TRBV7-9 to TRBJ2-3; possible D gene TRBD1, 7 bases. This CDR3 spans 13 amino acids. V lost 5 bases, J lost 6 bases, and 12 bases lay in between. Germline values: CDR1 SEHNR, CDR2 FQNEAQ (reference sequence). The CDR3 loop reads CASSGPGGDTQYF. The DNA for the CDR3 is TGTGCCAGCAGCGGACCAGGGGGGGATACGCAGTATTTT.

This clonotype came up many times. V gene TRBV30 combines with J gene TRBJ1-1; D gene uncertain. The germline gives CDR1 GTSNPN, CDR2 SVGIG (reference sequence). V was trimmed by 4 bases and J by 10 bases, leaving 22 bases between them. The CDR3 sequence is 14 residues long. The CDR3: CAWIIITDSPGAFF. CDR3 DNA sequence: TGTGCCTGGATCATCATAACAGACTCACCTGGAGCTTTCTTT.

The V call is TRBV13, the J call TRBJ2-1; no clear D. The CDR3 runs to 17 residues. Germline V gene data show CDR1 as PRHDT and CDR2 as FYEKMQ (reference sequence). V was clipped by 1 base and J by 0 bases, with 13 bases between them. The CDR3 here is CASSLADGPSSYNEQFF. CDR3 DNA: TGTGCCAGCAGCTTAGCGGATGGGCCATCCTCCTACAATGAGCAGTTCTTC.

This clonotype showed up just a few times. This chain links TRBV20-1 with TRBJ1-6; no clear D gene. The CDR3 spans 13 residues. The V and J ends lost 6 bases and 7 bases respectively, with 13 bases between them. The germline V gene encodes CDR1 DFQATT and CDR2 SNEGSKA (reference sequence). The CDR3 coding sequence is TGCAGTGCCCAGCAGGCTATAAATTCACCCCTCCACTTT. It yields the protein CSAQQAINSPLHF.

Concerning this clonotype: Being one base from a much bigger clone, this may be a read error. This chain connects TRBV20-1 to TRBJ2-1; D is possibly TRBD2 (6 bases). CDR1 is DFQATT and CDR2 is SNEGSKA in the germline V gene (reference sequence). Trimming stripped 5 bases from V and 4 bases from J, with 9 bases between. The CDR3 sequence is 12 residues long. The CDR3 nucleotides read TGCAGTGCTGGAGCGGGTTACAATGAGCAGTTCTTC. It translates to CSAGAGYNEQFF.

V gene TRBV6-1 combines with J gene TRBJ2-1, with 8 bases lining up with TRBD2. The CDR3 sequence is 16 residues long. Germline CDR1 reads MNHNS; CDR2 reads SASEGT. With V trimmed by 2 bases and J by 6 bases, 9 bases remained unmatched. For the CDR3, the DNA is TGTGCCAGCAGTGAAAATGAGCGGGAGATCGTCAATGAGCAGTTCTTC. This gives the protein CASSENEREIVNEQFF.

V is TRBV29-1 and J is TRBJ2-7; D is unresolved. Germline assignment: CDR1 SQVTM and CDR2 ANQGSEA. The CDR3 loop spans 11 amino acids. V was shortened by 3 bases and J by 1 base, with 4 bases between the two germline ends. CDR3 region: CSVDRSYEQYF. The CDR3 DNA sequence: TGCAGCGTTGACAGGTCCTACGAGCAGTACTTC.

In its sample, this clonotype was seen many times. This sequence joins TRBV25-1 and TRBJ1-2; 10 bases align to TRBD1. The trim removed 3 bases at V and 8 bases at J, leaving 15 bases unmatched. The germline V gene has CDR1 MGHDK and CDR2 SYGVNS. The CDR3 loop spans 17 amino acids. Here the CDR3 DNA reads TGTGCCAGCAGTGATGGGGGCGCCGGGACAGGGGTTGAAGGCTACACCTTC. This codes for CASSDGGAGTGVEGYTF.

V is TRBV20-1 and J is TRBJ2-7; D unresolved. V lost 0 bases, J lost 4 bases, and 7 bases lay in between. The CDR3 consists of 12 residues. Germline CDR1 and CDR2: DFQATT and SNEGSKA (reference sequence). The CDR3 DNA sequence: TGCAGTGCTAGAGATTACCTATACGAGCAGTACTTC. Protein sequence: CSARDYLYEQYF.

The sample holds a few counts of this clonotype. V gene TRBV7-9 combines with J gene TRBJ1-2, with D possibly TRBD1 on 6 matching bases. CDR3 size: 16 residues. Trimming shortened V by 6 bases and J by 7 bases, and 24 bases separated the two germline ends. From germline, CDR1 is SEHNR and CDR2 FQNEAQ (reference sequence). DNA for the CDR3: TGTGCCAGCAGTTACCTCCCGGGACACGGAAACGGTGGCTACACCTTC. It translates to CASSYLPGHGNGGYTF.

This clonotype was seen at least ten times. The rearrangement links TRBV6-5 to TRBJ2-7; D uncertain. CDR3 size: 14 residues. V was shortened by 0 bases and J by 1 base, with 7 bases between the two germline ends. The V gene's germline CDR1 is MNHEY and CDR2 SVGAGI. The CDR3 is CASSYSRRSYEQYF. The CDR3 region has the DNA TGTGCCAGCAGTTACTCCAGGCGATCCTACGAGCAGTACTTC.

This clonotype was observed at least ten times. In DNA, the CDR3 is TGTGCCAGCAGTCCCCAAGGACAGGTCAGCATGGAGACCCAGTACTTC. This encodes CASSPQGQVSMETQYF. The chain uses TRBV12-3 or TRBV12-4 and TRBJ2-5, with TRBD1 identical over 7 bases. The J segment lost 5 bases and the V segment lost 5 bases, leaving 14 bases of the junction unmatched. The CDR3 contains 16 residues.

This clonotype was seen a few times. V usage is TRBV4-1 and J usage is TRBJ2-2, with D maybe TRBD1 (6 bases). Germline CDR1 and CDR2: MGHRA and YSYEKL. Deletions cut 5 bases from V and 3 bases from J, with 10 bases between. This CDR3 contains 14 residues. CDR3 bases: TGCGCCAGCAGCGCAGCAGGGGACACCGGGGAGCTGTTTTTT. Translation gives CASSAAGDTGELFF.

V usage is TRBV6-2 or TRBV6-3 and J usage is TRBJ2-7; 12 bases map to TRBD2. The CDR3 spans 15 residues. The ends lost 4 bases at V and 1 base at J; junction bases unmatched: 2. CDR1 MNHEY and CDR2 SVGEGT come from the germline V gene. The chain's CDR3 is CASSWTSGMSYEQYF. The CDR3 DNA reads TGTGCCAGCAGTTGGACTAGCGGGATGTCCTACGAGCAGTACTTC.

This clonotype was counted many times. This rearrangement joins TRBV5-1 to TRBJ2-7, with D possibly being TRBD2 (5 bases). The CDR3 has 14 residues. Trimming took 2 bases from V and 3 from J, leaving 12 bases between them. Germline-derived CDR1 and CDR2 are SGHRS and YFSETQ. CDR3 loop: CASSLATTSYEQYF. As DNA, the CDR3 is TGCGCCAGCAGCTTAGCGACTACTAGCTACGAGCAGTACTTC.

This clonotype was seen at least ten times. The J gene is TRBJ2-7, the V gene TRBV10-2; a weak D match, TRBD1 (5 bases). There are 15 residues in the CDR3. The germline V gene encodes CDR1 WSHSY and CDR2 SAAADI. V was shortened by 2 bases and J by 1 base, with 12 bases between the two germline ends. The CDR3 sequence is CASSERWGESYEQYF. CDR3 DNA sequence: TGCGCCAGCAGTGAGAGGTGGGGCGAATCCTACGAGCAGTACTTC.

This clonotype was seen at least ten times. CDR3 region: CSARPPGEEQFF. The CDR3 DNA is TGCAGTGCTAGACCGCCTGGGGAAGAGCAGTTCTTC. The gene calls are TRBV20-1 and TRBJ2-1; D not resolved. V was shortened by 2 bases and J by 10 bases, with 12 bases between the two germline ends. The CDR3 runs to 12 residues. Germline V gene data show CDR1 as DFQATT and CDR2 as SNEGSKA (reference sequence).